Listed here are 15 T cell receptor beta chains from one sample, sequenced in a study of spatial heterogeneity in lung cancer (dated by TCRdb to between 2018 and 2020). Receptor amplification or capture employed 5' RACE. This sample was sequenced with a NextSeq 500. The raw public reads went through TCRdb reprocessing: fastp at Q25, MiXCR clone calling, in-frame beta chains kept. Duplicate CDR3 protein sequences are folded into a single record with the most common DNA and genes. The table for this sample lists about 45,000 distinct CDR3 sequences; approximately 13% of them were counted only once. Clones ranked in the top ten supply 50% to 65% of the sample. Reading the label with the study, this specimen's time point is: sample taken at primary tumor resection. The sequences come from PBMCs, collected at surgery. These receptors originate from a male donor with early-stage non-small cell lung cancer.

This clonotype appeared many times. V and J are TRBV28 and TRBJ2-7; maybe TRBD1 (5 bases). Between the trimmed V and J ends, which lost 6 bases and 2 bases, there was a span of 11 bases. Germline V gene data show CDR1 as MDHEN and CDR2 as SYDVKM. The CDR3 loop spans 13 amino acids. The CDR3 sequence: CASRRTGAYEQYF. The CDR3 nucleotides are TGTGCCAGCAGAAGAACAGGTGCCTACGAGCAGTACTTC.

This chain links TRBV7-3 with TRBJ2-1, with 9 bases identical to TRBD2. CDR1 is SGHTA and CDR2 is FQGTGA in the germline V gene. The CDR3 spans 15 residues. After removal of 5 bases from V and 5 bases from J, the junction contained 7 bases not matched to a gene. DNA of the CDR3: TGTGCCAGCAGCACCGGTAGCGGGAGCCACAATGAGCAGTTCTTC. This codes for CASSTGSGSHNEQFF.

This clonotype was seen repeatedly, ten times or more. The CDR3 DNA follows: TGCGCCAGCAGCTTGACCCCGTTCACTGAAGCTTTCTTT. Translation gives CASSLTPFTEAFF. This rearrangement joins TRBV5-1 to TRBJ1-1; D is unclear. Germline values: CDR1 SGHRS, CDR2 YFSETQ. V was cut by 1 base and J by 4 bases, with 8 bases left in between. CDR3 length: 13 residues.

This clonotype has more than one count but fewer than ten. The J gene is TRBJ2-3, the V gene TRBV7-8, with 11 bases that match TRBD2. V lost 3 bases and J lost 5; bases outside the gene matches: 1. From germline, CDR1 is SGHVS and CDR2 FQNEAQ. The CDR3 has 14 amino acids. CDR3 in DNA: TGTGCCAGCAGCTTTAGCGGGGGGGGAGATACGCAGTATTTT. Translation: CASSFSGGGDTQYF.

The gene calls are TRBV19 and TRBJ1-2; 7 bases agree with TRBD1. CDR1 is LNHDA, CDR2 SQIVND, per germline (reference sequence). The V gene end was trimmed by 7 bases and the J gene end by 0 bases; junction bases not matched to a gene: 11. The CDR3 is made up of 16 amino acids. CDR3 sequence: CASTTGPGQTNYGYTF. The CDR3 DNA sequence: TGTGCCAGTACCACCGGCCCGGGACAGACTAACTATGGCTACACCTTC.

In regard to this clonotype: At one end, the junction sequence differs from germline, possibly due to a read error. V usage is TRBV28 and J usage is TRBJ2-1; D gene unclear. Germline CDR1 MDHEN, CDR2 SYDVKM. This CDR3 is built from 14 residues. As DNA, the CDR3 is TGTGCCAGCAGCCCCGGATCCTCCTACAATAAGCAGTTCTTC. It specifies CASSPGSSYNKQFF.

This clonotype was seen a few times. The V call is TRBV7-9, the J call TRBJ2-1; unclear D gene. Germline V CDR1 and CDR2: SEHNR, FQNEAQ (reference sequence). This CDR3 region has 15 residues. Trimming pared 1 base from V and 0 bases from J, leaving 7 bases between. CDR3 sequence (DNA): TGTGCCAGCAGCTTAGGCCAGATCTCCTACAATGAGCAGTTCTTC. It is translated as CASSLGQISYNEQFF.

The chain combines TRBV20-1 with TRBJ2-7; 9 nucleotides line up with TRBD1. The CDR3 runs to 13 residues. Per the germline V gene, CDR1 is DFQATT and CDR2 is SNEGSKA (reference sequence). V lost 2 bases and J lost 5; bases outside the gene matches: 4. This CDR3 is CSARSGTGNEQYF. The CDR3 DNA is TGCAGTGCTAGATCCGGGACAGGGAACGAGCAGTACTTC.

DNA of the CDR3: TGTGCCATGGGACAGGCGGATTACTACGAGCAGTACTTC. Protein: CAMGQADYYEQYF. This chain uses TRBV10-3 with TRBJ2-7; 8 nucleotides align to TRBD1. The CDR3 has 13 amino acids. Germline V gene lookup returns CDR1 ENHRY and CDR2 SYGVKD. V lost 9 bases, J lost 3 bases, and 7 bases stayed unmatched.

This clonotype was recorded once. This sequence joins TRBV6-2 or TRBV6-3 and TRBJ1-1, with 9 bases aligning to TRBD1. Germline CDR1 MNHEY, CDR2 SVGEGT. J was trimmed by 0 bases and V by 5 bases; bases with no gene match: 4. CDR3 size: 15 residues. For the CDR3, the DNA is TGTGCCAGCAGTCTACAGGGGGCTTTGAACACTGAAGCTTTCTTT. Its translation is CASSLQGALNTEAFF.

This clonotype has only a few counts. CDR3 nucleotides: TGCAGTGCTAGAGAGGCGGGCACAGATACGCAGTATTTT. Translated: CSAREAGTDTQYF. The chain carries TRBV20-1 and TRBJ2-3, with D uncertain. Per germline, CDR1 DFQATT and CDR2 SNEGSKA (reference sequence). Trimming removed 0 bases from V and 1 base from J, with 5 bases in between. This CDR3 is built from 13 residues.

This clonotype was seen only a few times. This sequence joins TRBV28 and TRBJ1-6, with a possible D match to TRBD1 (6 bases). Germline V gene data show CDR1 as MDHEN and CDR2 as SYDVKM. Trimming shortened V by 6 bases and J by 13 bases, and 19 bases separated the two germline ends. This CDR3 contains 14 residues. The chain's CDR3 is CASRVYKDQGPLHF. CDR3 DNA sequence: TGTGCCAGCAGAGTTTATAAGGATCAGGGGCCCCTCCACTTT.

This clonotype appeared a few times. The chain links TRBV7-9 to TRBJ1-2, with D uncertain. CDR3 length: 13 residues. V was pared by 3 bases and J by 8 bases, with 13 bases between. Germline CDR1 reads SEHNR; CDR2 reads FQNEAQ (reference sequence). The CDR3 coding sequence is TGTGCCAGCAGCTTGAGTCCCTTAGAGGGCTACACCTTC. It specifies CASSLSPLEGYTF.

This clonotype showed up just a few times. V and J are TRBV7-2 and TRBJ2-1; D assignment may be TRBD1 or TRBD2 (5 bases each). The germline V gene has CDR1 SGHTA and CDR2 FQGNSA. Trimming took 4 bases from V and 8 from J, leaving 9 bases between them. The CDR3 is 12 amino acids. CDR3: CASSYRGHEQFF. For the CDR3, the DNA is TGTGCCAGCAGCTACCGGGGCCATGAGCAGTTCTTC.

The chain joins TRBV4-2 to TRBJ1-2; TRBD1 matches 7 bases. J lost 7 bases, V lost 4 bases, and 6 bases had no gene match. In germline, CDR1 is LGHNA, CDR2 YNFKEQ. The CDR3 is 13 residues long. The CDR3 coding sequence is TGTGCCAGCAGCCCTCGACAGGGTGCTGGCTACACCTTC. It yields the protein CASSPRQGAGYTF.